One and the same sample provided the 8 T cell receptor beta chains below, sequenced in a study of blood T cells in healthy people across ages. A sample-barcoded 5' primer and a J-beta primer mix were used in a second PCR of about 6 to 12 cycles. From the 5' RACE reads, TCRdb called clonotypes with MiXCR, one entry per CDR3 protein. The sample lists 650,000 to 1,000,000 distinct CDR3 sequences, approximately 35% seen once, with 10% to 15% in the top ten. The source material was blood. All receptors derive from a man aged 18 to 29 in good health.

This clonotype was detected a few times. A read error may account for a junction end that differs from germline. The chain employs TRBV20-1 and TRBJ2-7, with 8 positions matching TRBD1. The J call may be mistaken, given a closer DNA end match to TRBJ2-5. Looked up from germline, CDR1 is DFQATT and CDR2 is SNEGSKA (reference sequence). CDR3 length equals 12 residues. CDR3 residues: CSHRRGQGTQYF. As DNA, the CDR3 is TGCAGCCATCGCAGGGGGCAAGGGACCCAGTACTTC.

J is TRBJ1-5 and V is TRBV6-5, with unresolved D. V was shortened by 5 bases and J by 4 bases, with 9 bases between the two germline ends. This CDR3 is 13 amino acids long. The germline gives CDR1 MNHEY, CDR2 SVGAGI. The CDR3 region has the DNA TGTGCCAGCAGTAGGACGGTTAATCAGCCCCAGCATTTT. Translating it yields CASSRTVNQPQHF.

DNA for the CDR3: TGCAGTGCGGGGGTGTACCAAGAGACCCAGTACTTC. Its translation: CSAGVYQETQYF. J is TRBJ2-5 and V is TRBV20-1, with D possibly called TRBD1 or TRBD2 (5 bases each). V was clipped by 6 bases and J by 0 bases, with 8 bases between them. This CDR3 has 12 amino acids. Germline CDR1 is DFQATT and CDR2 is SNEGSKA (reference sequence).

With respect to this clonotype: A much larger clone differs from this one at a single base, so this may be a read error. This chain joins TRBV18 and TRBJ2-7; 9 nucleotides agree with TRBD1. The V and J ends lost 4 bases and 7 bases, in that order; junction bases with no gene match: 14. The V gene's germline CDR1 is KGHSH and CDR2 LQKENI. CDR3 length: 16 amino acids. The CDR3, as DNA: TGTGCCAGCTCACGAGAGGGACAGGGTGCAAACAATGAGCAGTACTTC. Encoded protein: CASSREGQGANNEQYF.

CDR3 loop: CASSPRQYNEQYF. The CDR3 coding sequence is TGTGCCAGCAGCCCGAGGCAGTACAATGAGCAGTACTTC. The chain recombines TRBV5-6 with TRBJ2-7; D unclear. Trimming removed 4 bases at V and 7 bases at J, with 15 bases between. In germline, CDR1 is SGHDT, CDR2 YYEEEE. This CDR3 spans 13 amino acids.

This clonotype has only a few counts. V and J are TRBV5-1 and TRBJ1-2; D is ambiguous. CDR1 is SGHRS and CDR2 is YFSETQ in the germline V gene. The V gene lost 4 bases and the J gene lost 8 bases, with 12 bases spanning the gap. CDR3 length: 12 residues. In DNA, the CDR3 is TGCGCCAGCAGCGTTGACCTGGGCGGCTACACCTTC. Residues: CASSVDLGGYTF.

V gene TRBV2 combines with J gene TRBJ2-1; no reliable D call. V was trimmed by 8 bases and J by 7 bases, leaving 15 bases between them. The CDR3 loop spans 13 amino acids. Germline V lookup: CDR1 SNHLY, CDR2 FYNNEI. The CDR3 loop reads CASHHDGSNEQFF. CDR3 in DNA: TGTGCCAGCCATCACGACGGCTCGAATGAGCAGTTCTTC.

The CDR3 DNA reads as TGTGCCAGCAGCCAGAGGGCTAGGCAGCCCCTAGTCCATGGCTACACCTTC. This codes for CASSQRARQPLVHGYTF. The rearrangement joins TRBV14 to TRBJ1-2; D ambiguous. Trimming left V 3 bases short and J 6 bases short, with 23 bases between. This CDR3 has 17 residues. Germline CDR1 reads SGHDN; CDR2 reads FVKESK.